The entry that follows covers one TCR beta chain sequence. Its matching antigen is unknown. This record comes from a study of shared clonotypes between healthy human individuals. Regarding the study as a whole: Blood alone was sampled, and tissue repertoires likely differ.

The germline V gene has CDR1 SGDLS and CDR2 YYNGEE. V dropped 4 bases and J dropped 7; count of bases not matched to a gene: 5. This CDR3 region has 14 residues. Positively selected for CCR7, the CD45RO-negative cells used as naive CD8 cells excluded terminally differentiated effector memory CD45RA+ cells. Donors, healthy HIV-negative adults, lacked recent acute infections or vaccinations. Original handling: Because ImmunoSEQ provided only junction sequences with no quality scores, the filtering differed. TCRdb's table, derived via immunoSEQ multiplex PCR, lists solely in-frame clones and lacks some. V and J calls plus clone size are reproduced from that table; the DNA served to infer D and trimming. Counted here are some 2,000,000 clones, about 95% occurring once; the ten biggest clones make up about 1.1%.

This clonotype was sampled from a man between 18 and 35 years old in good health. The chain combines TRBV9 with TRBJ1-5; 10 bases are a match to TRBD1. The sequencing sample was made of naive CD8+ T cells sorted from blood. The CDR3: CASSSTGGAQPQHF. CDR3 DNA sequence: TGTGCCAGCAGCTCGACAGGGGGCGCGCAGCCCCAGCATTTT.